This T cell receptor beta chain was recovered during a study of T-cell reconstitution after alpha-beta-depleted transplantation in children. Study results and caveats: The origin of high day-60 TCRbeta diversity in some patients lay in surviving recipient T cells and thymic progenitors.

Concerning this clonotype: The antigen remains unidentified.

The TCRbeta library incorporated unique molecular identifiers. TCRdb processed the PCR reads anew with MiXCR; each CDR3 protein has one entry. The table shows around 960,000 distinct CDR3 sequences, with 25% to 30% occurring only once. With 3 bases removed from V and 6 bases from J, the gap between germline ends came to 12 bases. This CDR3 comprises 13 residues. Germline V gene lookup returns CDR1 DFQATT and CDR2 SNEGSKA (reference sequence). The specimen comprised PBMCs, mostly from graft donor cells, sampled 360 days after TCRalphabeta/CD19-depleted stem cell transplant. The J gene is TRBJ2-4, the V gene TRBV20-1; no reliable D call. This clonotype originated in a boy under three years old who had a stem cell transplant for SCID, so the T cells may come from the graft donor. Here the CDR3 DNA reads TGCAGTGCTAGTCGGGTCTTGGGAAACATTCAGTACTTC. It codes for CSASRVLGNIQYF.